This entry describes one TCR beta chain. No antigen is known for it. The entry originates in a study of OX40 agonist ivuxolimab in advanced cancers. Study-level findings and limits: Certain nonresponding patients likewise had low normalized T-cell clonal expansion. Average numbers of expanded clones were greater in CD8+ T cells than in CD4+. Dosing at 0.1 to 3.0 mg/kg was accompanied by clonal expansion of CD4+ and CD8+ blood T cells by week 6.

Germline V gene lookup returns CDR1 MGHRA and CDR2 YSYEKL. V dropped 0 bases and J dropped 0 bases, with 12 bases sitting between them. The CDR3 is 16 amino acids. Only in-frame clones appear in the TCRdb table, and some are missing; sequencing was by immunoSEQ multiplex PCR. The sample lists tens of thousands of clones, 70% to 85% occurring once. With autoimmune disease history or systemic immunosuppression, patients were excluded. The chain has TRBV4-1 and TRBJ2-7; perhaps D is TRBD1 or TRBD2 (5 bases each). The sample consisted of CD4+ or CD8+ T cells sorted from blood, taken in a trial of the OX40 agonist ivuxolimab. This clonotype was sampled from an adult with an advanced solid tumor such as melanoma, head and neck, liver or kidney cancer. The CDR3 DNA reads as TGCGCCAGCAGCCAAGATGGGAGACAGCCCTCCTACGAGCAGTACTTC. Protein sequence: CASSQDGRQPSYEQYF.